This paragraph covers one T cell receptor (beta chain) sequence. The CDR3 length is 14 residues. The germline V gene has CDR1 SEHNR and CDR2 FQNEAQ (reference sequence). With 5 bases clipped from V and 6 bases from J, the junction kept 6 bases outside the gene matches. The data were produced by immunoSEQ multiplex PCR, yet TCRdb's version contains in-frame clones alone and is incomplete. The data hold more than 85,000 clones, with about 92% observed a single time. The data originate from a study of siplizumab effects on memory and regulatory T cells. The V call is TRBV7-9, the J call TRBJ1-1, with 10 bases fitting TRBD1. Sequenced material: CD4+ T cells sorted from blood. The TCR originated in a human donor in good health. The CDR3 here is CASSADRGLSEAFF. In DNA, the CDR3 is TGTGCCAGCAGCGCCGACAGGGGGCTGTCTGAAGCTTTCTTT.